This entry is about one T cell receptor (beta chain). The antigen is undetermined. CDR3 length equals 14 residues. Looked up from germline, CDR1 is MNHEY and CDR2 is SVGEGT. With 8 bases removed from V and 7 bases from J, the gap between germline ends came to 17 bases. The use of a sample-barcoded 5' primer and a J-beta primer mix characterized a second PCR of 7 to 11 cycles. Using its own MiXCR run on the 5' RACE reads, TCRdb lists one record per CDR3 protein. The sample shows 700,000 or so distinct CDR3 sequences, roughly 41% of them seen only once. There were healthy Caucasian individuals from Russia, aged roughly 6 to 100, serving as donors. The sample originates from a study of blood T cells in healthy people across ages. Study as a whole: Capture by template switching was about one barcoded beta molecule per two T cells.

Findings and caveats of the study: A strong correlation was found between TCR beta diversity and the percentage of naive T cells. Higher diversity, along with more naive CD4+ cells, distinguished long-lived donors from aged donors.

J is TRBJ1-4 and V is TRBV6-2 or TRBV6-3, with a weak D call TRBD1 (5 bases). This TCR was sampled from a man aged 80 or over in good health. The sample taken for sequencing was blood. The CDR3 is CASRFGGEGEKLFF. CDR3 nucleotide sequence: TGTGCCAGCCGCTTTGGGGGTGAAGGTGAAAAACTGTTTTTT.